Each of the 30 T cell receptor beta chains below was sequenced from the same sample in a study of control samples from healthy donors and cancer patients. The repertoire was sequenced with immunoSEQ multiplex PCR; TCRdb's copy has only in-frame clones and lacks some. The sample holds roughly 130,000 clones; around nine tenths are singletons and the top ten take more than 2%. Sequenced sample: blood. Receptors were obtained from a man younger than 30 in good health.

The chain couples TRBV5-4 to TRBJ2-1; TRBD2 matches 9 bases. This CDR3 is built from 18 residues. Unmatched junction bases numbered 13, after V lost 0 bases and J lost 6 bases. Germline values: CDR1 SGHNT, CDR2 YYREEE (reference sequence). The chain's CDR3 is CASSLAGLAGGLLNEQFF. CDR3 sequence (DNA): TGTGCCAGCAGCTTGGCCGGTCTCGCGGGGGGGCTACTCAATGAGCAGTTCTTC.

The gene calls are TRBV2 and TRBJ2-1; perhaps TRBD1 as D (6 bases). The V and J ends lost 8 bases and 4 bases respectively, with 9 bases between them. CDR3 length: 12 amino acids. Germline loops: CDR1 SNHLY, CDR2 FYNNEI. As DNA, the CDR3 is TGTGCCAGCCACAGGGTTTACAATGAGCAGTTCTTC. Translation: CASHRVYNEQFF.

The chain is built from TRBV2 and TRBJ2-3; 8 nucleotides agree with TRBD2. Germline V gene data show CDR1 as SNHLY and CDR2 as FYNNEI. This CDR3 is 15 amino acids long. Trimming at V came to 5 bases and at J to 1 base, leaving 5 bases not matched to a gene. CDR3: CASSQLAVRTDTQYF. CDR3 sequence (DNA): TGTGCCAGCAGTCAACTAGCGGTCCGCACAGATACGCAGTATTTT.

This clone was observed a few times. Here the CDR3 reads CASTTDGGYTF. CDR3 sequence (DNA): TGTGCCAGCACAACGGATGGTGGCTACACCTTC. The gene calls are TRBV7-2 and TRBJ1-2; D gene ambiguous. The CDR3 sequence is 11 residues long. Germline lookup yields CDR1 SGHTA and CDR2 FQGNSA. The V end was cut by 7 bases, the J end by 7 bases, with 10 bases between.

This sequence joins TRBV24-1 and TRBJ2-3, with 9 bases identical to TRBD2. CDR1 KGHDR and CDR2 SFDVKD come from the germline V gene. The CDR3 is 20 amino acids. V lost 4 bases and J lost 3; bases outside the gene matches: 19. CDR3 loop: CATSDPPAIIAGVMTDTQYF. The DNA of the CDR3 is TGTGCCACCAGTGACCCCCCGGCCATTATAGCGGGAGTTATGACAGATACGCAGTATTTT.

Here the CDR3 reads CASRRGGGEKLFF. CDR3 in DNA: TGTGCCAGCAGGAGGGGGGGTGGTGAAAAACTGTTTTTT. The chain is built from TRBV6-5 and TRBJ1-4, with a possible D match to TRBD1 (6 bases). The V end lost 6 bases, the J end lost 7 bases, and 12 bases lay between the germline ends. The CDR3 runs 13 residues. CDR1 and CDR2 from the germline V gene are MNHEY and SVGAGI.

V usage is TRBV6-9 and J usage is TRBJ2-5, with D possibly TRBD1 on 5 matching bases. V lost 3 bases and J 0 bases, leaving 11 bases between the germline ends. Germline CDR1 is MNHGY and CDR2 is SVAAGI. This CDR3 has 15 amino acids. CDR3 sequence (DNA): TGTGCCAGCAGTTACTACCCGACAGACCAAGAGACCCAGTACTTC. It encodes CASSYYPTDQETQYF.

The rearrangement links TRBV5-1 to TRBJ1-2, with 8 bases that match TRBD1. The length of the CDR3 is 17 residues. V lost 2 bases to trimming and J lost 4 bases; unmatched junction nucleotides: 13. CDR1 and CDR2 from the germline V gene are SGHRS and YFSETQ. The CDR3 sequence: CASSLHDRGPGAYGYTF. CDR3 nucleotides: TGCGCCAGCAGCTTACACGACAGGGGTCCAGGGGCCTATGGCTACACCTTC. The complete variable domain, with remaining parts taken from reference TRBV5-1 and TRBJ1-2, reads KAGVTQTPRYLIKTRGQQVTLSCSPISGHRSVSWYQQTPGQGLQFLFEYFSETQRNKGNFPGRFSGRQFSNSRSEMNVSTLELGDSALYLCASSLHDRGPGAYGYTFGSGTRLTVV.

The CDR3 DNA reads as TGTGCCAGCAGCCGAGACCCGGGACTAGCGGGAGGGAGGCAGTATTTT. It yields the protein CASSRDPGLAGGRQYF. This rearrangement joins TRBV7-6 to TRBJ2-3, with TRBD2 matching 16 bases. Trimming removed 5 bases from V and 11 bases from J; junction bases left unmatched: 10. CDR1 is SGHVS, CDR2 FNYEAQ, per germline. CDR3 length: 16 residues.

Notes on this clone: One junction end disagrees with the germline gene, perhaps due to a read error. The CDR3 sequence: CASSYSRDEVF. In nucleotides, the CDR3 is TGTGCCAGCAGTTACTCGCGGGACGAGGTCTTC. The chain uses TRBV6-2 or TRBV6-3 and TRBJ2-1; a possible D gene is TRBD2 (6 bases). Germline values: CDR1 MNHEY, CDR2 SVGEGT. CDR3 length: 11 residues.

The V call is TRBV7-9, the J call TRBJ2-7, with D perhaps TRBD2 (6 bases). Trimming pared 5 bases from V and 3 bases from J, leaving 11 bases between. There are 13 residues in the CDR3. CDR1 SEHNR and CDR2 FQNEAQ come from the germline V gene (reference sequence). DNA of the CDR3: TGTGCCAGCAGCCCGGGACTGGGCTACGAGCAGTACGTC. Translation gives CASSPGLGYEQYV.

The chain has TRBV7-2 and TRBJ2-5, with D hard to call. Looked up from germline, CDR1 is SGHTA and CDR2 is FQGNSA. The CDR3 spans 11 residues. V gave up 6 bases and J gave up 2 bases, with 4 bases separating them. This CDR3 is CASRGQETQYF. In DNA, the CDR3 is TGTGCCAGCAGGGGGCAAGAGACCCAGTACTTC.

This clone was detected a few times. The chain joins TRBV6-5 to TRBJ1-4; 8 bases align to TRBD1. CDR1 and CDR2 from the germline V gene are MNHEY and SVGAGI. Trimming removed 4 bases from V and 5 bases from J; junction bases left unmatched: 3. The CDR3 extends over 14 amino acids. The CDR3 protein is CASSSRQGNEKLFF. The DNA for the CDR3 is TGTGCCAGCAGTTCCCGACAGGGGAATGAAAAACTGTTTTTT.

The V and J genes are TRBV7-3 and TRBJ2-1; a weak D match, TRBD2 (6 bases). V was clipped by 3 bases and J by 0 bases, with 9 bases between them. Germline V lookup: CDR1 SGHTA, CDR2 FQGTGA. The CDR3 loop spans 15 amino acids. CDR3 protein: CASSFGGSSYNEQFF. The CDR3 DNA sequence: TGTGCCAGCAGCTTTGGAGGGAGCTCCTACAATGAGCAGTTCTTC.

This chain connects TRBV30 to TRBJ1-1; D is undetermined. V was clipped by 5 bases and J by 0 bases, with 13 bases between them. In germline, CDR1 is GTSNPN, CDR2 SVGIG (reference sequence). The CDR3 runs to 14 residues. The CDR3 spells CAWGRAPMNTEAFF. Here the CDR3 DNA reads TGTGCCTGGGGCCGGGCGCCGATGAACACTGAAGCTTTCTTT.

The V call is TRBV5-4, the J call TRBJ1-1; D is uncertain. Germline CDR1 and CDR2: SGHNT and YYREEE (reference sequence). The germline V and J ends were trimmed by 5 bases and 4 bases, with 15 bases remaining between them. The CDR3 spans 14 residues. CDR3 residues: CASRAQTDLTEAFF. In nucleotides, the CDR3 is TGTGCCAGCAGGGCACAAACAGACCTCACTGAAGCTTTCTTT.

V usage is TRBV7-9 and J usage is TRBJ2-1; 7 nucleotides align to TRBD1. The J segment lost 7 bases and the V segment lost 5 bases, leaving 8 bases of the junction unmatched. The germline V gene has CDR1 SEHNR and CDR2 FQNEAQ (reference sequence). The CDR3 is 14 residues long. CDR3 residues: CASSLGQERNEQFF. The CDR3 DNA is TGTGCCAGCAGCCTCGGACAGGAGAGGAATGAGCAGTTCTTC.

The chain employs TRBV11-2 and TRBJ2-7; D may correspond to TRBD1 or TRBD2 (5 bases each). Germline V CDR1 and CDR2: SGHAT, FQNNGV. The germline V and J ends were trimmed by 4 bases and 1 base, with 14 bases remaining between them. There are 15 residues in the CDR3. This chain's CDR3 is CASSSGLGVSYEQYF. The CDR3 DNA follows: TGTGCCAGCAGCTCGGGATTGGGGGTTTCCTACGAGCAGTACTTC.

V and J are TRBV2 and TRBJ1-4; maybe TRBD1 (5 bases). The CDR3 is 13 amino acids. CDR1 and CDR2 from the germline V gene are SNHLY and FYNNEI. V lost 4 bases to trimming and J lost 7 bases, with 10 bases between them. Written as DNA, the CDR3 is TGTGCCAGCAGTGGAGGGGTGGGTGAAAAACTGTTTTTT. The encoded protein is CASSGGVGEKLFF.

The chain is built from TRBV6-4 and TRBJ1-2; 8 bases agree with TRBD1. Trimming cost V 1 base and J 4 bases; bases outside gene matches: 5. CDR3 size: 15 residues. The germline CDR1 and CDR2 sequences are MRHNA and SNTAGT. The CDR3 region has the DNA TGTGCCAGCAGTGACTTCCCTACAGGGGGCTATGGCTACACCTTC. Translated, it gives CASSDFPTGGYGYTF.

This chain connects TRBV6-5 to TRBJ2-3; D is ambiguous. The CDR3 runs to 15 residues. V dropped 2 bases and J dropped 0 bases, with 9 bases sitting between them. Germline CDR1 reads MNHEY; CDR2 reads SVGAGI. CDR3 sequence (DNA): TGTGCCAGCAGTTACGACACTACTAGCACAGATACGCAGTATTTT. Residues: CASSYDTTSTDTQYF.

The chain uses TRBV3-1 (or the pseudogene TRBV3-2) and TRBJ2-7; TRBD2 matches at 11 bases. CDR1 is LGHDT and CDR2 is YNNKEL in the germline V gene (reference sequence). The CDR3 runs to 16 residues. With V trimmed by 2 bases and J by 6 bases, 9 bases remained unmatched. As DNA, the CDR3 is TGTGCCAGCAGCCAAAGTTTAGCGGGGGGGCCTCTCGAGCAGTACTTC. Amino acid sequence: CASSQSLAGGPLEQYF.

The CDR3 is CSAQGTYEQYF. CDR3 sequence (DNA): TGCAGCGCTCAGGGGACCTACGAGCAGTACTTC. V usage is TRBV20-1 and J usage is TRBJ2-7, with a possible D match to TRBD1 (6 bases). Germline CDR1 reads DFQATT; CDR2 reads SNEGSKA (reference sequence). The CDR3 has 11 amino acids.

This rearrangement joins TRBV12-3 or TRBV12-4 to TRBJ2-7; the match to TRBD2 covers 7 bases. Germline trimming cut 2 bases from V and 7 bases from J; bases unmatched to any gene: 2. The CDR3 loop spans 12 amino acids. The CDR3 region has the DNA TGTGCCAGCAGTTTACAAGCGGGAGAGCAGTACGTC. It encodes CASSLQAGEQYV.

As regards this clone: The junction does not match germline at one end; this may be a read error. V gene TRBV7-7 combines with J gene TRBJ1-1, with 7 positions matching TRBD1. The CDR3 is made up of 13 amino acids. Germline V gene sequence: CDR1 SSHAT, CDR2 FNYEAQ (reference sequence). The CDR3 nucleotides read TGTGCTAGCAGCTCCGACAGGGACACTGAAGCTTTCTTT. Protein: CASSSDRDTEAFF. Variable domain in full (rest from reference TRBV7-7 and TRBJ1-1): GAGVSQSPRYKVTKRGQDVTLRCDPISSHATLYWYQQALGQGPEFLTYFNYEAQPDKSGLPSDRFSAERPEGSISTLTIQRTEQRDSAMYRCASSSDRDTEAFFGQGTRLTVV.

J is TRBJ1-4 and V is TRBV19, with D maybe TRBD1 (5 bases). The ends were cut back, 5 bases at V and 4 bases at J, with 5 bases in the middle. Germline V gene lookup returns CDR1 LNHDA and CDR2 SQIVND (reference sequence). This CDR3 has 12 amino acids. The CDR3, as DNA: TGTGCCAGTAGTCAGGGTAATGAAAAACTGTTTTTT. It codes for CASSQGNEKLFF.

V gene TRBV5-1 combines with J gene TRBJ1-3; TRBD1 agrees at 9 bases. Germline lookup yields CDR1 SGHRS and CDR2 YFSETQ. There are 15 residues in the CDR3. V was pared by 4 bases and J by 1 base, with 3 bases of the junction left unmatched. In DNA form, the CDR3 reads TGCGCCAGCAGCCCGGACAGGGGTTCTGGAAACACCATATATTTT. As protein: CASSPDRGSGNTIYF.

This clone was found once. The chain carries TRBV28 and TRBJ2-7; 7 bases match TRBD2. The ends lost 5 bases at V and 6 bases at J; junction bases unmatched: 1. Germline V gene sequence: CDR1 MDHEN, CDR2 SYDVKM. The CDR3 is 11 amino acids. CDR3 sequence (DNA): TGTGCCAGCAGTACGGGGGGCGAGCAGTACTTC. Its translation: CASSTGGEQYF.

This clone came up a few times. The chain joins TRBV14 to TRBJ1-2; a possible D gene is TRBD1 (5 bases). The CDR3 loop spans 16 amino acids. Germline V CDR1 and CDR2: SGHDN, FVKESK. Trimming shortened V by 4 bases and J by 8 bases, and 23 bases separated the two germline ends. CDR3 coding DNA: TGTGCCAGCAGCCTTCCCGGGACTGCTTTTTTCGGGGGCTACACCTTC. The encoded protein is CASSLPGTAFFGGYTF.

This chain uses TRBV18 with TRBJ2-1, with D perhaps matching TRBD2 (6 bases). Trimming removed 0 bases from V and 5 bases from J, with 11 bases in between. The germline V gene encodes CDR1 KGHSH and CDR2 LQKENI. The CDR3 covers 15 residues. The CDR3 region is CASSPPYPGDNEQFF. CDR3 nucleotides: TGTGCCAGCTCACCACCTTATCCGGGGGACAATGAGCAGTTCTTC.